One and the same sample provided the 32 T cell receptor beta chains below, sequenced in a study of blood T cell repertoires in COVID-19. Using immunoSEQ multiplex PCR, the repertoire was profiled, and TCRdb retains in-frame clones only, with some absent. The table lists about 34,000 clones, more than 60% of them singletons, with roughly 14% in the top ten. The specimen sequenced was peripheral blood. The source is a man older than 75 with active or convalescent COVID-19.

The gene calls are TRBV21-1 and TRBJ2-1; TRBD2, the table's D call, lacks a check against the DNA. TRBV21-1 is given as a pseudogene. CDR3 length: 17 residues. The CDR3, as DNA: TGTGCCAGCAGCACAAGACGGACTAGCGGGTTTTACAATGAGCAGTTCTTC. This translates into CASSTRRTSGFYNEQFF.

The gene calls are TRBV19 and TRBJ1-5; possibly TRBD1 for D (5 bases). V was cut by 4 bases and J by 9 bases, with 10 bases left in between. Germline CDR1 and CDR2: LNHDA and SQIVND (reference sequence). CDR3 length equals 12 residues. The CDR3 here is CASSTQQGPQHF. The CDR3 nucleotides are TGTGCCAGTAGTACACAGCAGGGGCCCCAGCATTTT.

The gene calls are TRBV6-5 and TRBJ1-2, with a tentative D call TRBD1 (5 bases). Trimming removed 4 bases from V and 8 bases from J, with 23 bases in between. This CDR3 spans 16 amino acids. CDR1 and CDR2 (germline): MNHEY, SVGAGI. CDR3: CASSWDTVGQGGGYTF. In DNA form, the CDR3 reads TGTGCCAGCAGTTGGGATACTGTGGGGCAGGGAGGCGGCTACACCTTC.

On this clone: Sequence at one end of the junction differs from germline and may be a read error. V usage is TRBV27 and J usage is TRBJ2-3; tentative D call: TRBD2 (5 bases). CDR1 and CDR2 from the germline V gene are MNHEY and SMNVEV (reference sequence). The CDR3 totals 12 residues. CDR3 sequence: CASSLLKRELTF. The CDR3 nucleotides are TGTGCCAGCAGTTTATTAAAGAGGGAGTTGACTTTT.

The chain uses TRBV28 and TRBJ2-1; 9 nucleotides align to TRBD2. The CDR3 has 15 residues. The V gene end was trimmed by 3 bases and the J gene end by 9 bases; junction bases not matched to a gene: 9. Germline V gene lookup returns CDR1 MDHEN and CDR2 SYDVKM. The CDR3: CASSFAGGPVGEQFF. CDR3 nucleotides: TGTGCCAGCAGTTTCGCGGGAGGGCCTGTTGGTGAGCAGTTCTTC.

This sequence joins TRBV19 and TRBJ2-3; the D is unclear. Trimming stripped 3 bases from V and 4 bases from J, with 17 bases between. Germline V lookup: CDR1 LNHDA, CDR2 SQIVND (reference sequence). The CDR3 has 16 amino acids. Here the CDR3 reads CASSIPSRNYPDTQYF. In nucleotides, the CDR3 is TGTGCCAGTAGTATCCCCTCGCGGAATTACCCAGATACGCAGTATTTT.

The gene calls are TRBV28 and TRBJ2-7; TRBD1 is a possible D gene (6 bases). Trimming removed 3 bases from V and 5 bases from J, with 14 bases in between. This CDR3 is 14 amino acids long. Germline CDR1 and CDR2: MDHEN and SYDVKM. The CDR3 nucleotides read TGTGCCAGCAGTTTTTTAGGGGGTCGCCACGAGCAGTACTTC. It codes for CASSFLGGRHEQYF.

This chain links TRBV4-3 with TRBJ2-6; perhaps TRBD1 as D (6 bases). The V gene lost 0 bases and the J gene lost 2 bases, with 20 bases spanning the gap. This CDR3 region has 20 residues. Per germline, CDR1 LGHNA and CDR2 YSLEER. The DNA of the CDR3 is TGCGCCAGCAGCCAAGATTATCAGGGGCGAGTAATTGCTGGGGCCAACGTCCTGACTTTC. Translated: CASSQDYQGRVIAGANVLTF.

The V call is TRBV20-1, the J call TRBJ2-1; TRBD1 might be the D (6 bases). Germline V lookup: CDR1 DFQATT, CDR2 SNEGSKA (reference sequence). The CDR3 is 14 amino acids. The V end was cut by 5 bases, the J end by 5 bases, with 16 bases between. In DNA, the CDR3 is TGCAGTGCTGGTGGTATTTGGACAGACAATGAGCAGTTCTTC. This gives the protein CSAGGIWTDNEQFF.

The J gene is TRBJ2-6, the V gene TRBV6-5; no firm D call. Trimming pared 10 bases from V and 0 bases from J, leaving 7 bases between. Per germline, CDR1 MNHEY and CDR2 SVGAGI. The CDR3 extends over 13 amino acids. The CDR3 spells CATLFSGANVLTF. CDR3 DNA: TGTGCCACCCTATTCTCTGGGGCCAACGTCCTGACTTTC.

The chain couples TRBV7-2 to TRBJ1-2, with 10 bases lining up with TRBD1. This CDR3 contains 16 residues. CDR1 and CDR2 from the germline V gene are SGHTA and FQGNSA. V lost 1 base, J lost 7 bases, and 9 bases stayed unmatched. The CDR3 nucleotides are TGTGCCAGCAGCTTAGTTGGGACAGGGGTTTCGGGTGGCTACACCTTC. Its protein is CASSLVGTGVSGGYTF.

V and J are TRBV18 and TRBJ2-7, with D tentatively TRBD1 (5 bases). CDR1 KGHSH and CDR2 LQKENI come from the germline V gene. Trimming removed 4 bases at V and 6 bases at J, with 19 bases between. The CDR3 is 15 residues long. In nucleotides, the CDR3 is TGTGCCAGCTCACTAACCGAGGAAGGGGCGGTCGAGCAGTACTTC. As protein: CASSLTEEGAVEQYF.

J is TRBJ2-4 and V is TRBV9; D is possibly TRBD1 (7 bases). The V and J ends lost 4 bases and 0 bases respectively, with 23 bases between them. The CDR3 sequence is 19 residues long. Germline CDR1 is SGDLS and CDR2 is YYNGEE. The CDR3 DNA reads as TGTGCCAGCAGCAGGGGGGACAGCGATTTACTCTTAGCCAAAAACATTCAGTACTTC. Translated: CASSRGDSDLLLAKNIQYF.

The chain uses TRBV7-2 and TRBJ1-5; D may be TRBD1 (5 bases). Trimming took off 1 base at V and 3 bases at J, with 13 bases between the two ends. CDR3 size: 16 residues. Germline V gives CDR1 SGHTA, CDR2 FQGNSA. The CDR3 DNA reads TGTGCCAGCAGCTTAGTTGTCGACAGAGCCAATCAGCCCCAGCATTTT. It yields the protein CASSLVVDRANQPQHF.

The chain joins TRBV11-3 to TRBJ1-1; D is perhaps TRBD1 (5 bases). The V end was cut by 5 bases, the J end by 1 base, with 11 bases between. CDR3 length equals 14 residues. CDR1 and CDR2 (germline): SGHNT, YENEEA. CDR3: CASSPGLTNTEAFF. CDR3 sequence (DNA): TGTGCCAGCAGCCCGGGACTGACGAACACTGAAGCTTTCTTT.

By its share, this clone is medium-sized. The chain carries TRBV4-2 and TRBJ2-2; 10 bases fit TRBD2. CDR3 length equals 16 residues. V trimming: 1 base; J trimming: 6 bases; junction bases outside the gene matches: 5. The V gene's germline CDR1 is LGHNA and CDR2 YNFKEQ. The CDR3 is CASSQGLLAGSGELFF. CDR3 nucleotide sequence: TGTGCCAGCAGCCAAGGGTTACTAGCGGGATCCGGGGAGCTGTTTTTT.

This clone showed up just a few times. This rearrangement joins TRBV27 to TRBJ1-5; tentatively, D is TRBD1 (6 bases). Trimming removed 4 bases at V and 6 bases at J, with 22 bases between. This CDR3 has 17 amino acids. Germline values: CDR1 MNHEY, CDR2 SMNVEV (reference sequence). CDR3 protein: CASSSLRGLPLVQPQHF. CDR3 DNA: TGTGCCAGCAGTTCCCTCAGGGGCTTACCTTTGGTTCAGCCCCAGCATTTT.

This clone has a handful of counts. DNA of the CDR3: TGTGCCAGCAGCTTAGCATGGCTCCCCACAGATACGCAGTATTTT. It encodes CASSLAWLPTDTQYF. The J gene is TRBJ2-3, the V gene TRBV7-8; no firm D call. CDR1 and CDR2 from the germline V gene are SGHVS and FQNEAQ. The V end lost 0 bases, the J end lost 2 bases, and 9 bases lay between the germline ends. The CDR3 consists of 15 residues.

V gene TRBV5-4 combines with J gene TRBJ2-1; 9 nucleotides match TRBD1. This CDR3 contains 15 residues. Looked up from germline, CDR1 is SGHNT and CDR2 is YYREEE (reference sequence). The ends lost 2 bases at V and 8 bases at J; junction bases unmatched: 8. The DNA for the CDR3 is TGTGCCAGCAGCTTACGGGACAGGGAGGTCGATGAGCAGTTCTTC. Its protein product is CASSLRDREVDEQFF.

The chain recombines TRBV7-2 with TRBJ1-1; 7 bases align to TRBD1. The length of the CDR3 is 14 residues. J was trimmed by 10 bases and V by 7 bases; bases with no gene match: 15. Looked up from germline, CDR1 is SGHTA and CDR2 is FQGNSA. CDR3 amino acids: CASTIDWSGGSAFF. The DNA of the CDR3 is TGTGCCAGCACAATAGACTGGTCAGGGGGATCAGCTTTCTTT.

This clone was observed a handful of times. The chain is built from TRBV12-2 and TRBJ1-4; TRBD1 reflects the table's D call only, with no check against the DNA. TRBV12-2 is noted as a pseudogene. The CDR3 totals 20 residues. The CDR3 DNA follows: TGTGCAAGTCGCTTAGCCTGGACAGGGTTGGAATTTCATTGTCATGAAAAACTGTTTTTT. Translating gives CASRLAWTGLEFHCHEKLFF.

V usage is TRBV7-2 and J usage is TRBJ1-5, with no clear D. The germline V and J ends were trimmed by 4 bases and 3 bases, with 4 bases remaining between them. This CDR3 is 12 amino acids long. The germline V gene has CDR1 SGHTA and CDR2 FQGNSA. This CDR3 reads CASSSYNQPQHF. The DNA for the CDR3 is TGTGCCAGCAGCTCCTACAATCAGCCCCAGCATTTT.

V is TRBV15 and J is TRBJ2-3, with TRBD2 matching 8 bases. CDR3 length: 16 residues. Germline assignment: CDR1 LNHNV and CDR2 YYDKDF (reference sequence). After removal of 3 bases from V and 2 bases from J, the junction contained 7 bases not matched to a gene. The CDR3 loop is CATSSGSGANTDTQYF. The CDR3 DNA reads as TGTGCCACCAGCAGTGGTAGCGGGGCAAACACAGATACGCAGTATTTT. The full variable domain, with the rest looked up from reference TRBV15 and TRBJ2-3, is DAMVIQNPRYQVTQFGKPVTLSCSQTLNHNVMYWYQQKSSQAPKLLFHYYDKDFNNEADTPDNFQSRRPNTSFCFLDIRSPGLGDTAMYLCATSSGSGANTDTQYFGPGTRLTVL.

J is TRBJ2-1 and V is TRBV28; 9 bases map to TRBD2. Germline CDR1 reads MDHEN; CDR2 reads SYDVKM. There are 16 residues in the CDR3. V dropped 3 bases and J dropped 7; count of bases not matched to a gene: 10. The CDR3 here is CASSFLSSGIRNEQFF. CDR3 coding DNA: TGTGCCAGCAGTTTTTTATCTAGCGGGATACGGAATGAGCAGTTCTTC.

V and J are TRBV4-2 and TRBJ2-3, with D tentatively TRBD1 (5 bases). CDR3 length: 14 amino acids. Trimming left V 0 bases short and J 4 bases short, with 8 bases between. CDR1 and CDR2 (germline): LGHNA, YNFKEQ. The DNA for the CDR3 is TGTGCCAGCAGCCAAGAGCTAGGGGCAGATACGCAGTATTTT. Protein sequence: CASSQELGADTQYF.

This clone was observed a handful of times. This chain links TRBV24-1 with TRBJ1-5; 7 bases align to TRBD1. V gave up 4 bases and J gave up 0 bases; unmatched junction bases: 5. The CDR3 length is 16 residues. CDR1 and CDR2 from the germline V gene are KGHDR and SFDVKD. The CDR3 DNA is TGTGCCACCAGTGACCGGGGACAGAATAGCAATCAGCCCCAGCATTTT. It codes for CATSDRGQNSNQPQHF.

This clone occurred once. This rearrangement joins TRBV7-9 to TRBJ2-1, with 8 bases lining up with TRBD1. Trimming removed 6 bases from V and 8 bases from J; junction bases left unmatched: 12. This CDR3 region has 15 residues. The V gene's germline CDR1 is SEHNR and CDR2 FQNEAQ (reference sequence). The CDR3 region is CASSSRQGPSDEQFF. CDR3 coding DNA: TGTGCCAGCAGTTCCAGACAGGGGCCATCGGATGAGCAGTTCTTC.

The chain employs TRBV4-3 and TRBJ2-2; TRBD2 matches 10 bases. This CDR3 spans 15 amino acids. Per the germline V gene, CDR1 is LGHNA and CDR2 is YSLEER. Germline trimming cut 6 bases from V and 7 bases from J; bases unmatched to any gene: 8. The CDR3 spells CASSWLAGDGGELFF. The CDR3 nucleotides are TGCGCCAGCAGTTGGCTAGCGGGAGACGGCGGGGAGCTGTTTTTT.

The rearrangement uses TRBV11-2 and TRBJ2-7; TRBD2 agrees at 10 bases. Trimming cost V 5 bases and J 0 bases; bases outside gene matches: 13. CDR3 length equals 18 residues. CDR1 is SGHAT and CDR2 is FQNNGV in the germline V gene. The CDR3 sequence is CASSLTPYSGRSSYEQYF. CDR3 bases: TGTGCCAGCAGCCTTACACCATATAGCGGGAGGAGCTCCTACGAGCAGTACTTC.

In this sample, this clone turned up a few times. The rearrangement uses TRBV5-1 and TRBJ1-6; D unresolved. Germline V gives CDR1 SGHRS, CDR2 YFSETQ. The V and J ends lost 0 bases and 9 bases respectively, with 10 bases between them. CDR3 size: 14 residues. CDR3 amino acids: CASSLGESGSPLHF. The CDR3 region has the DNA TGCGCCAGCAGCTTGGGAGAATCCGGTTCACCCCTCCACTTT.

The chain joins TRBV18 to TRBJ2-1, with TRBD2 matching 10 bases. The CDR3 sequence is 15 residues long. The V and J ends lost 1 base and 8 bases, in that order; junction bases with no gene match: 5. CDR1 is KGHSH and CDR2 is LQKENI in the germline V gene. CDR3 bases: TGTGCCAGCTCACCACTTACTAGCGGGAACGATGAGCAGTTCTTC. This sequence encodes CASSPLTSGNDEQFF.

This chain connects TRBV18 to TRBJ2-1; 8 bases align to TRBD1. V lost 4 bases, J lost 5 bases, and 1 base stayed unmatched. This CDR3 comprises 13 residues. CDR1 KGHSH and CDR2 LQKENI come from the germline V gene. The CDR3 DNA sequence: TGTGCCAGCTCACAGACAGGGGACAATGAGCAGTTCTTC. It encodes CASSQTGDNEQFF.